These T cell receptor beta chains were read from a single sample in a study of blood T cell repertoires in COVID-19. Using immunoSEQ multiplex PCR, the repertoire was profiled, and TCRdb retains in-frame clones only, with some absent. Of about 150,000 clones listed, about 88% were seen once; the top ten hold about 2.1%. The sequenced material came from peripheral blood. Source of these receptors: a man in his fifties who had recovered from COVID-19. The CDR3 runs from the conserved cysteine through the conserved F or W. A D gene is named only where the DNA matches it firmly. Clone size, where shown, is once, few, many, or a class for clones that have expanded.

size	V	J	D	CDR3	DNA
.	TRBV10-2	TRBJ2-1	TRBD2	CASRKTSGGRSEQFF	TGCGCCAGCAGGAAGACTAGCGGGGGACGGAGTGAGCAGTTCTTC
.	TRBV2	TRBJ2-3	TRBD2	CASRGTSGVDTQYF	TGTGCCAGCAGGGGGACTAGCGGTGTAGATACGCAGTATTTT
once	TRBV9	TRBJ2-5	TRBD2	CASSVGASGGHQETQYF	TGTGCCAGCAGCGTAGGGGCTAGCGGGGGCCATCAAGAGACCCAGTACTTC
once	TRBV27	TRBJ1-4	.	CASSSVPTNEKLFF	TGTGCCAGCAGTTCCGTCCCCACTAATGAAAAACTGTTTTTT
few	TRBV28	TRBJ1-4	.	CASSPVQGGSGANEKLFF	TGTGCCAGCAGTCCCGTACAGGGAGGGTCTGGTGCTAATGAAAAACTGTTTTTT
.	TRBV5-4	TRBJ1-2	TRBD1	CASSHAGGSGYTF	TGTGCCAGCAGCCATGCAGGGGGTAGTGGCTACACCTTC
.	TRBV18	TRBJ2-7	.	CASSPGQMTYEQYF	TGTGCCAGCTCACCAGGACAGATGACCTACGAGCAGTACTTC
.	TRBV7-8	TRBJ1-2	.	CASSFSGGIYGYTF	TGTGCCAGCAGCTTCTCGGGGGGGATCTATGGCTACACCTTC
.	TRBV6-5	TRBJ2-7	TRBD1	CASSPAGGPYEQYF	TGTGCTTCTTCCCCCGCAGGGGGCCCCTACGAGCAGTACTTC
few	TRBV28	TRBJ1-2	TRBD1	CASGQANYGYTF	TGTGCCAGCGGACAGGCCAACTATGGCTACACCTTC
.	TRBV28	TRBJ1-5	TRBD1	CASRKADRGNQPQHF	TGTGCCAGCAGGAAGGCGGACAGGGGCAATCAGCCCCAGCATTTT
.	TRBV25-1	TRBJ1-6	TRBD1	CASRTGGDYSPLHF	TGTGCCAGTCGGACAGGGGGCGATTATTCACCCCTCCACTTT
.	TRBV11-2	TRBJ1-2	.	CASSLLQDSNYGYTF	TGTGCCAGCAGCTTATTACAGGACAGCAACTATGGCTACACCTTC
.	TRBV7-2	TRBJ1-1	.	CASSLDRQRKEAFF	TGTGCCAGCAGCTTAGATCGGCAGCGAAAAGAAGCTTTCTTT
.	TRBV7-9	TRBJ2-3	TRBD2	CASSRGTSGGSDTQYF	TGTGCCAGCAGCCGAGGGACTAGCGGGGGGTCGGATACGCAGTATTTT
.	TRBV6-2/TRBV6-3	TRBJ2-3	.	CASSIPPSTDTQYF	TGTGCCAGCAGCATCCCCCCTAGCACAGATACGCAGTATTTT
.	TRBV19	TRBJ2-1	TRBD1	CASTARDRGNYNEQFF	TGTGCCAGTACCGCTCGGGACAGGGGCAACTACAATGAGCAGTTCTTC
.	TRBV4-3	TRBJ2-7	TRBD2	CASSQEWSGGPYEQYF	TGCGCCAGCAGCCAAGAGTGGAGCGGGGGCCCCTACGAGCAGTACTTC
few	TRBV27	TRBJ1-1	TRBD1	CASSLQGANTEAFF	TGTGCCAGCAGTTTACAGGGGGCTAACACTGAAGCTTTCTTT
.	TRBV6-4	TRBJ1-1	TRBD1	CASRVGQPVEAFF	TGTGCCAGCAGGGTGGGACAGCCGGTGGAAGCTTTCTTT
.	TRBV5-1	TRBJ1-1	TRBD1	CASSLGQGASNTEAFF	TGCGCCAGCAGCTTGGGACAGGGGGCGTCGAACACTGAAGCTTTCTTT
.	TRBV19	TRBJ2-5	TRBD1	CASSIVGQWQETQYF	TGTGCCAGTAGTATAGTGGGACAGTGGCAAGAGACCCAGTACTTC
.	TRBV6-1	TRBJ2-4	TRBD2	CASSEWGGRVVKNIQYF	TGTGCCAGCAGTGAGTGGGGCGGGAGAGTGGTCAAAAACATTCAGTACTTC
.	TRBV6-1	TRBJ1-1	.	CASSEVGRGTAFF	TGTGCCAGCAGTGAAGTGGGCAGGGGAACGGCTTTCTTT
.	TRBV27	TRBJ1-5	TRBD1	CASSLSQGVGQPQHF	TGTGCCAGCAGTTTATCTCAGGGGGTAGGCCAGCCCCAGCATTTT
.	TRBV5-1	TRBJ2-3	.	CASSLDSVDTQYF	TGCGCCAGCAGCTTGGACTCCGTTGATACGCAGTATTTT
.	TRBV7-3	TRBJ1-5	.	CASSLTAPAGADQPQHF	TGTGCCAGCAGCTTAACCGCGCCCGCGGGGGCGGATCAGCCCCAGCATTTT
.	TRBV7-2	TRBJ2-7	TRBD2	CASSLASGSGIYEQYF	TGTGCCAGCAGCTTAGCCAGCGGGAGTGGTATATACGAGCAGTACTTC
.	TRBV5-1	TRBJ1-3	.	CASSPRQFSGNTIYF	TGCGCCAGCAGCCCAAGACAGTTCTCTGGAAACACCATATATTTT
once	TRBV4-3	TRBJ1-2	TRBD1	CASSRWDSDYGYTF	TGCGCCAGCAGCAGATGGGACAGCGACTATGGCTACACCTTC
.	TRBV7-7	TRBJ2-1	TRBD2	CASSLGLAGVGEQFF	TGTGCCAGCAGCTTGGGACTAGCGGGAGTAGGAGAGCAGTTCTTC
.	TRBV5-1	TRBJ2-5	TRBD2	CASSFRDGGSETQYF	TGCGCCAGCAGCTTTAGGGACGGGGGGTCGGAGACCCAGTACTTC
.	TRBV7-2	TRBJ2-7	.	CASSLKGRAGEQYF	TGTGCCAGCAGCTTAAAGGGCAGGGCTGGCGAGCAGTACTTC
.	TRBV28	TRBJ1-5	.	CASSHTNNQPQHF	TGTGCCAGCAGTCACACAAACAATCAGCCCCAGCATTTT
few	TRBV6-4	TRBJ2-1	TRBD2	CASRAGGSYNEQFF	TGTGCCAGCAGAGCGGGGGGCTCCTACAATGAGCAGTTCTTC
.	TRBV5-4	TRBJ1-2	TRBD1	CASSFKSGTGYGYTF	TGTGCCAGCAGCTTTAAATCTGGGACAGGCTATGGCTACACCTTC
.	TRBV19	TRBJ2-7	TRBD2	CASSLSGGASYEQYF	TGTGCCAGTAGTCTTAGCGGGGGGGCGTCGTACGAGCAGTACTTC
.	TRBV5-1	TRBJ1-1	TRBD1	CASSPGQGNTEAFF	TGCGCCAGCAGCCCTGGACAGGGGAACACTGAAGCTTTCTTT
.	TRBV6-5	TRBJ2-5	.	CASRPGGRETQYF	TGTGCCAGCAGGCCAGGGGGGAGGGAGACCCAGTACTTC
.	TRBV28	TRBJ1-6	.	CASSFVLSSYNSPLHF	TGTGCCAGCAGTTTTGTATTGAGCTCCTATAATTCACCCCTCCACTTT
.	TRBV7-9	TRBJ1-5	TRBD1	CASSVDRDGSPQHF	TGTGCCAGCAGCGTTGACAGGGATGGATCGCCCCAGCATTTT
.	TRBV15	TRBJ1-1	.	CATSRDRHSTEAFF	TGTGCCACCAGCAGAGATAGGCACAGCACTGAAGCTTTCTTT
few	TRBV7-9	TRBJ1-1	.	CASSLVGRENTEAFF	TGTGCCAGCAGCTTAGTGGGCAGGGAGAACACTGAAGCTTTCTTT
.	TRBV7-9	TRBJ1-2	.	CASSLESQGISGYTF	TGTGCCAGCAGCTTAGAAAGCCAGGGGATATCGGGCTACACCTTC
.	TRBV19	TRBJ1-1	TRBD1	CASSRGQRGEAFF	TGTGCCAGTAGCCGGGGACAGCGTGGTGAAGCTTTCTTT
.	TRBV9	TRBJ2-7	.	CASSLSGPAGEQYF	TGTGCCAGCAGCCTTAGCGGTCCCGCGGGCGAGCAGTACTTC
few	TRBV27	TRBJ1-1	TRBD1	CASSRQGANTEAFF	TGTGCCAGCAGTCGACAGGGGGCGAACACTGAAGCTTTCTTT
.	TRBV5-1	TRBJ1-1	.	CASSLGQPFTEAFF	TGCGCCAGCAGCTTGGGACAGCCTTTCACTGAAGCTTTCTTT
.	TRBV5-1	TRBJ2-1	.	CASSLEGDEQFF	TGCGCCAGCAGCTTGGAAGGGGATGAGCAGTTCTTC
once	TRBV9	TRBJ2-2	.	CASSEGGTSIAGELFF	TGTGCCAGCAGCGAGGGGGGGACTTCCATCGCCGGGGAGCTGTTTTTT
few	TRBV19	TRBJ2-7	TRBD2	CASSKGLANIYEQYF	TGTGCCAGTAGTAAGGGACTAGCGAACATCTACGAGCAGTACTTC
.	TRBV6-1	TRBJ2-3	.	CASSESGQGGADTQYF	TGTGCCAGCAGTGAATCAGGACAGGGAGGGGCAGATACGCAGTATTTT
.	TRBV5-6	TRBJ1-1	TRBD1	CASSQRQGGTEAFF	TGTGCCAGCAGCCAGCGACAGGGAGGCACTGAAGCTTTCTTT
.	TRBV9	TRBJ2-1	.	CASSVVTGSSYNEQFF	TGTGCCAGCAGCGTAGTAACAGGGAGCTCCTACAATGAGCAGTTCTTC
.	TRBV23-1	TRBJ2-7	.	CASSQWTLMGVEEQYF	TGCGCCAGCAGTCAATGGACCCTCATGGGAGTCGAGGAGCAGTACTTC
once	TRBV19	TRBJ2-5	.	CASSMEEETQYF	TGTGCCAGTAGTATGGAGGAAGAGACCCAGTACTTC
.	TRBV5-1	TRBJ2-6	TRBD1	CASSFDPRGQGRSGANVLTF	TGCGCCAGCAGCTTTGACCCAAGGGGGCAGGGAAGGTCTGGGGCCAACGTCCTGACTTTC